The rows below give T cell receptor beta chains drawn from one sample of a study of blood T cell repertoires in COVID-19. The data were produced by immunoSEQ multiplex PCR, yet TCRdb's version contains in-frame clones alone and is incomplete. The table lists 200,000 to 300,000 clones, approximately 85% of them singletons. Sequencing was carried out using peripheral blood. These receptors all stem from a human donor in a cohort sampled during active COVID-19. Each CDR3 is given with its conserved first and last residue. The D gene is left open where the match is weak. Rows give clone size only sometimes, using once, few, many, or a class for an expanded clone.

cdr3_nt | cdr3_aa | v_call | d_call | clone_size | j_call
TGTGCCAGCAGCTCCTCCGGGACAGGGTCAGGAAACACCATATATTTT | CASSSSGTGSGNTIYF | TRBV7-9 | TRBD1 | - | TRBJ1-3
TGTGCCAGCAGCCTGGGACTAGCGGGCGAGCAGTACTTC | CASSLGLAGEQYF | TRBV11-2 | TRBD2 | - | TRBJ2-7
TGTGCCTGGAGTTTCGGGACAGCATATAGCAATCAGCCCCAGCATTTT | CAWSFGTAYSNQPQHF | TRBV30 | TRBD1 | - | TRBJ1-5
TGTGCCAGCAGCCCCGATGGTAGCGGGATATACGAGCAGTACTTC | CASSPDGSGIYEQYF | TRBV11-3 | TRBD2 | - | TRBJ2-7
TGTGCCAGCAGTTTGGGGACAGTTGCCTACGAGCAGTACTTC | CASSLGTVAYEQYF | TRBV27 | TRBD1 | - | TRBJ2-7
TGTGCCAGCAGCTTGGGACTAGCAGTGAACACCGGGGAGCTGTTTTTT | CASSLGLAVNTGELFF | TRBV13 | TRBD2 | - | TRBJ2-2
TGTGCCAGCAGTATCTCCCGGGAGCAGTACTTC | CASSISREQYF | TRBV12-3/TRBV12-4 | - | - | TRBJ2-7
TGTGCCAGCAGTTTGGTAGCAACTAACTATGGCTACACCTTC | CASSLVATNYGYTF | TRBV28 | - | - | TRBJ1-2
TGTGCCAGCAGCTTGGACCTAGTCCCCTACGAGCAGTACTTC | CASSLDLVPYEQYF | TRBV5-6 | - | - | TRBJ2-7
TGTGCCAGCAGCTCCTTAAGCGGGAGGTACTACGAGCAGTACTTC | CASSSLSGRYYEQYF | TRBV7-8 | TRBD2 | - | TRBJ2-7
TGTGCCAGCAGGAGTCGACAGGACTATGGCTACACCTTC | CASRSRQDYGYTF | TRBV5-4 | - | - | TRBJ1-2
TGTGCCAGCAGCCAATCTGCAGGTACCGGGGAGCTGTTTTTT | CASSQSAGTGELFF | TRBV16 | - | - | TRBJ2-2
TGTGCCAGCAGCGGCCGACTAGGCTCTGGGGCCAACGTCCTGACTTTC | CASSGRLGSGANVLTF | TRBV4-2 | - | - | TRBJ2-6
TGTGCCAGCAGCTTGACAGGGGAGGGTACAGATACGCAGTATTTT | CASSLTGEGTDTQYF | TRBV7-3 | - | - | TRBJ2-3
TGTGCCAGCAGCTTAGGTTCCGGTATCCTTTCACCCCTCCACTTT | CASSLGSGILSPLHF | TRBV7-9 | - | - | TRBJ1-6
TGTGCCAGCAGCTTAGACCTACAGGGTACAGGAGGCTACACCTTC | CASSLDLQGTGGYTF | TRBV7-9 | - | - | TRBJ1-2
TGTGCCAGCAGTTTCCAGGCGAACACTGAAGCTTTCTTT | CASSFQANTEAFF | TRBV5-4 | - | - | TRBJ1-1
TGTGCCAGCACCCGTCGTAGCTCTGGAAACACCATATATTTT | CASTRRSSGNTIYF | TRBV28 | - | many | TRBJ1-3
TGCGCCAGCAGCTTATTCACGGGACAGGGAAGAGAGACCCAGTACTTC | CASSLFTGQGRETQYF | TRBV5-1 | TRBD1 | - | TRBJ2-5
TGCAGCGTTGAAGAAAACAGGGGGAGTGAAAAACTGTTTTTT | CSVEENRGSEKLFF | TRBV29-1 | TRBD1 | - | TRBJ1-4
TGCGCCAGCAGCCGACGTACCGGCGCGGACAGGGGGCCTGAAAAACTGTTTTTT | CASSRRTGADRGPEKLFF | TRBV5-1 | TRBD1 | - | TRBJ1-4
TGTGCCAGCAGTACACCGGGACAGACTATTTATGGCTACACCTTC | CASSTPGQTIYGYTF | TRBV6-5 | TRBD1 | - | TRBJ1-2
TGCAGCGTCAACAGGGATAACACTGAAGCTTTCTTT | CSVNRDNTEAFF | TRBV29-1 | - | few | TRBJ1-1